Following are 27 T cell receptor beta chains from one sample sequenced in a study of OX40 agonist ivuxolimab in advanced cancers. Generated by immunoSEQ multiplex PCR, the TCRdb table keeps only in-frame clones and is missing some. The sample has approximately 40,000 clones, about 92% seen once. Source: CD4+ or CD8+ T cells sorted from blood, taken in a trial of the OX40 agonist ivuxolimab. The receptors were gathered from an adult with an advanced solid tumor such as melanoma, head and neck, liver or kidney cancer.

The gene calls are TRBV7-2 and TRBJ2-1, with D hard to call. The CDR3 extends over 12 amino acids. Trimming shortened V by 1 base and J by 9 bases, and 7 bases separated the two germline ends. CDR1 SGHTA and CDR2 FQGNSA come from the germline V gene. CDR3 sequence (DNA): TGTGCCAGCAGCTTAGTTCGAGGTGAGCAGTTCTTC. Its translation is CASSLVRGEQFF.

This sequence joins TRBV9 and TRBJ2-1; possibly TRBD2 for D (6 bases). CDR1 and CDR2 (germline): SGDLS, YYNGEE. The CDR3 consists of 14 residues. The V gene lost 3 bases and the J gene lost 6 bases, with 13 bases spanning the gap. For the CDR3, the DNA is TGTGCCAGCAGCGGGCCTAGCGCTCTCAATGAGCAGTTCTTC. Protein product: CASSGPSALNEQFF. The variable domain in full, with the rest retrieved from reference TRBV9 and TRBJ2-1, is DSGVTQTPKHLITATGQRVTLRCSPRSGDLSVYWYQQSLDQGLQFLIQYYNGEERAKGNILERFSAQQFPDLHSELNLSSLELGDSALYFCASSGPSALNEQFFGPGTRLTVL.

The CDR3 reads CASSQGGAGKPEAFF. DNA for the CDR3: TGTGCCAGCAGCCAGGGGGGGGCCGGTAAACCTGAAGCTTTCTTT. The J gene is TRBJ1-1, the V gene TRBV2; 7 positions agree with TRBD1. The V gene's germline CDR1 is SNHLY and CDR2 FYNNEI. The CDR3 runs to 15 residues. Unmatched junction bases numbered 13, after V lost 6 bases and J lost 6 bases.

CDR3 region: CASIPGLAGSTDTQYF. The CDR3 coding sequence is TGTGCCAGCATCCCGGGACTAGCGGGAAGCACAGATACGCAGTATTTT. The rearrangement joins TRBV28 to TRBJ2-3; 13 bases map to TRBD2. Germline V gives CDR1 MDHEN, CDR2 SYDVKM. The CDR3 extends over 16 amino acids. V trimming: 7 bases; J trimming: 0 bases; junction bases outside the gene matches: 4. The full variable domain, completed using reference TRBV28 and TRBJ2-3, is DVKVTQSSRYLVKRTGEKVFLECVQDMDHENMFWYRQDPGLGLRLIYFSYDVKMKEKGDIPEGYSVSREKKERFSLILESASTNQTSMYLCASIPGLAGSTDTQYFGPGTRLTVL.

The genes are TRBV7-2 and TRBJ2-7; D possibly corresponds to TRBD2 (5 bases). Germline-derived CDR1 and CDR2 are SGHTA and FQGNSA. CDR3 size: 14 residues. V was pared by 2 bases and J by 5 bases, with 13 bases between. CDR3 in amino acids: CASSLNIWRDEQYV. CDR3 bases: TGTGCCAGCAGCTTAAATATTTGGCGGGACGAGCAGTACGTC.

Sample share makes this clone medium-sized. Other DNA sequences in this specimen translate into the identical CDR3. This chain links TRBV10-3 with TRBJ1-5; D unclear. Trimming took 0 bases from V and 7 from J, leaving 4 bases between them. In germline, CDR1 is ENHRY, CDR2 SYGVKD. This CDR3 is built from 12 residues. Here the CDR3 DNA reads TGTGCCATCAGTGAGTCGAGACAGCCCCAGCATTTT. It codes for CAISESRQPQHF.

The chain couples TRBV6-1 to TRBJ1-2; D is unresolved. Trimming shortened V by 5 bases and J by 4 bases, and 5 bases separated the two germline ends. Germline CDR1 and CDR2: MNHNS and SASEGT. The CDR3 runs 11 residues. The DNA of the CDR3 is TGTGCCAGCAGTTACAGCTATGGCTACACCTTC. Its translation: CASSYSYGYTF.

The rearrangement joins TRBV7-9 to TRBJ2-7, with D tentatively TRBD2 (6 bases). This CDR3 contains 16 residues. The V gene's germline CDR1 is SEHNR and CDR2 FQNEAQ (reference sequence). Deletions cut 5 bases from V and 4 bases from J, with 21 bases between. The CDR3 loop reads CASSTDSGTEGYEQYV. CDR3 in DNA: TGTGCCAGCAGCACCGACTCCGGGACTGAGGGTTACGAGCAGTACGTC.

V is TRBV7-2 and J is TRBJ2-1, with D perhaps TRBD2 (5 bases). The CDR3 is made up of 16 amino acids. Between the trimmed V and J ends, which lost 1 base and 4 bases, there was a span of 14 bases. Germline CDR1 and CDR2: SGHTA and FQGNSA. Here the CDR3 DNA reads TGTGCCAGCAGCTTAGGGTCGTACTCGGGATACAATGAGCAGTTCTTC. This encodes CASSLGSYSGYNEQFF.

CDR3 in amino acids: CASSQGSSGSRETQYF. The CDR3, as DNA: TGTGCCAGCAGCCAGGGGTCTAGCGGGAGTAGAGAGACCCAGTACTTC. The chain recombines TRBV13 with TRBJ2-5; 10 bases align to TRBD2. V dropped 5 bases and J dropped 4; count of bases not matched to a gene: 10. The CDR3 totals 16 residues. Looked up from germline, CDR1 is PRHDT and CDR2 is FYEKMQ (reference sequence).

For the CDR3, the DNA is TGTGCCAGCAGCGTAGCCGAGACCCGCTCCTACAATGAGCAGTTCTTC. It encodes CASSVAETRSYNEQFF. The chain uses TRBV9 and TRBJ2-1; D gene uncertain. The germline CDR1 and CDR2 sequences are SGDLS and YYNGEE. The CDR3 consists of 16 residues. V lost 0 bases to trimming and J lost 0 bases, with 10 bases between them.

This clone counts as large (0.1 to 1%). The chain carries TRBV7-9 and TRBJ2-1; D is perhaps TRBD2 (5 bases). The ends were cut back, 3 bases at V and 7 bases at J, with 13 bases in the middle. Germline assignment: CDR1 SEHNR and CDR2 FQNEAQ (reference sequence). This CDR3 has 14 amino acids. The CDR3 loop reads CASSLEARGNEQFF. CDR3 sequence (DNA): TGTGCCAGCAGCTTGGAGGCCCGGGGAAATGAGCAGTTCTTC.

The chain recombines TRBV11-3 with TRBJ2-2, with a possible D match to TRBD2 (6 bases). CDR3 size: 14 residues. Trimming shortened V by 1 base and J by 6 bases, and 9 bases separated the two germline ends. The V gene's germline CDR1 is SGHNT and CDR2 YENEEA. CDR3 loop: CASSLGSSAGELFF. CDR3 bases: TGTGCCAGCAGCTTAGGATCTAGCGCCGGGGAGCTGTTTTTT. Supplemented by reference TRBV11-3 and TRBJ2-2, the full variable domain reads EAGVVQSPRYKIIEKKQPVAFWCNPISGHNTLYWYLQNLGQGPELLIRYENEEAVDDSQLPKDRFSAERLKGVDSTLKIQPAELGDSAVYLCASSLGSSAGELFFGEGSRLTVL.

The V gene is TRBV7-8, the J gene TRBJ1-2; 8 positions match TRBD1. Germline values: CDR1 SGHVS, CDR2 FQNEAQ. CDR3 size: 16 residues. After removal of 2 bases from V and 4 bases from J, the junction contained 9 bases not matched to a gene. For the CDR3, the DNA is TGTGCCAGCAGCTTAAGCGGACAGGGTTTATTCTATGGCTACACCTTC. Its translation is CASSLSGQGLFYGYTF.

This chain connects TRBV10-3 to TRBJ2-7, with D perhaps matching TRBD1 or TRBD2 (5 bases each). This CDR3 spans 13 amino acids. The V end was cut by 4 bases, the J end by 5 bases, with 12 bases between. From germline, CDR1 is ENHRY and CDR2 SYGVKD. The CDR3 region is CAISGGRSDEQYV. Written as DNA, the CDR3 is TGTGCCATCAGTGGGGGGAGATCTGACGAGCAGTACGTC.

The chain is built from TRBV7-8 and TRBJ1-1; TRBD1 agrees at 8 bases. The V gene end was trimmed by 4 bases and the J gene end by 0 bases; junction bases not matched to a gene: 4. The CDR3 runs to 15 residues. Germline CDR1 reads SGHVS; CDR2 reads FQNEAQ. The CDR3 bases are TGTGCCAGCAGCTCGGGGACAGGCATGAACACTGAAGCTTTCTTT. This codes for CASSSGTGMNTEAFF.

The gene calls are TRBV5-4 and TRBJ2-7, with D perhaps TRBD1 (6 bases). V lost 3 bases, J lost 4 bases, and 14 bases lay in between. Looked up from germline, CDR1 is SGHNT and CDR2 is YYREEE (reference sequence). This CDR3 spans 14 amino acids. Here the CDR3 reads CASSSWGRGYEQYF. In nucleotides, the CDR3 is TGTGCCAGCAGCTCCTGGGGCAGGGGTTACGAGCAGTACTTC.

This chain joins TRBV6-6 and TRBJ1-2; tentative D call: TRBD1 (6 bases). CDR1 MNHNY and CDR2 SVGAGI come from the germline V gene (reference sequence). V shed 5 bases and J shed 4 bases, with 14 bases lying between them. This CDR3 comprises 14 residues. CDR3 protein: CASSPYGGTYGYTF. Here the CDR3 DNA reads TGTGCCAGCAGTCCCTACGGGGGCACCTATGGCTACACCTTC.

The chain carries TRBV9 and TRBJ1-6; perhaps TRBD1 as D (5 bases). The V and J ends lost 0 bases and 9 bases respectively, with 16 bases between them. Germline V CDR1 and CDR2: SGDLS, YYNGEE. CDR3 length: 16 amino acids. This CDR3 is CASSVGDGTAGSPLHF. The CDR3 region has the DNA TGTGCCAGCAGCGTAGGGGACGGAACGGCGGGTTCACCCCTCCACTTT.

V is TRBV28 and J is TRBJ2-6, with a tentative D call TRBD2 (5 bases). The CDR3 totals 15 residues. Germline CDR1 reads MDHEN; CDR2 reads SYDVKM. V lost 3 bases to trimming and J lost 7 bases, with 13 bases between them. The CDR3 loop is CASSFPPPGANVLTF. In DNA form, the CDR3 reads TGTGCCAGCAGTTTCCCCCCGCCGGGAGCCAACGTCCTGACTTTC.

V and J are TRBV4-1 and TRBJ2-7; 8 bases fit TRBD2. V was pared by 1 base and J by 4 bases, with 9 bases of the junction left unmatched. Per the germline V gene, CDR1 is MGHRA and CDR2 is YSYEKL. The CDR3 is 16 residues long. CDR3 protein: CASSQVQLAGPYEQYF. The CDR3 region has the DNA TGCGCCAGCAGCCAAGTTCAGCTAGCGGGTCCGTACGAGCAGTACTTC.

In nucleotides, the CDR3 is TGTGCCAGCAGTTTATCCCGGGGGCTGAACACTGAAGCTTTCTTT. The encoded protein is CASSLSRGLNTEAFF. This chain links TRBV28 with TRBJ1-1, with a possible D match to TRBD1 (6 bases). This CDR3 is 15 amino acids long. V was shortened by 1 base and J by 0 bases, with 9 bases between the two germline ends. From germline, CDR1 is MDHEN and CDR2 SYDVKM.

V gene TRBV6-5 combines with J gene TRBJ2-7; D is possibly TRBD2 (5 bases). Germline V gives CDR1 MNHEY, CDR2 SVGAGI. Trimming removed 6 bases from V and 7 bases from J, with 13 bases in between. The length of the CDR3 is 12 residues. The CDR3 nucleotides are TGTGCCAGCAGCCCACCCACGGGGGAGCAGTACGTC. Protein: CASSPPTGEQYV.

V usage is TRBV23-1 and J usage is TRBJ2-1; 11 bases map to TRBD2. TRBV23-1 has ORF status, its function being uncertain. V lost 4 bases to trimming and J lost 6 bases; unmatched junction nucleotides: 5. This CDR3 spans 15 amino acids. CDR3 sequence reads: CASSPTSGTPNEQFF. DNA of the CDR3: TGCGCCAGCAGTCCGACTAGCGGGACTCCCAATGAGCAGTTCTTC.

This rearrangement joins TRBV7-8 to TRBJ1-4; D is unresolved. V was trimmed by 5 bases and J by 8 bases, leaving 15 bases between them. The germline V gene has CDR1 SGHVS and CDR2 FQNEAQ. This CDR3 region has 14 residues. The CDR3 is CASSPEGDGEKLFF. The CDR3 nucleotides are TGTGCCAGCAGCCCGGAGGGAGATGGAGAAAAACTGTTTTTT.

The gene calls are TRBV13 and TRBJ2-2; D perhaps matches TRBD1 (5 bases). CDR3 size: 16 residues. V lost 0 bases and J 8 bases, leaving 16 bases between the germline ends. Germline V CDR1 and CDR2: PRHDT, FYEKMQ (reference sequence). CDR3 in amino acids: CASSLGLGHTTGELFF. CDR3 in DNA: TGTGCCAGCAGCTTAGGCCTAGGACACACCACTGGGGAGCTGTTTTTT.

The chain has TRBV10-3 and TRBJ2-7; TRBD2 is a possible D gene (5 bases). The germline CDR1 and CDR2 sequences are ENHRY and SYGVKD. The CDR3 has 14 amino acids. V was cut by 11 bases and J by 3 bases, with 20 bases left in between. CDR3 residues: CAGERGGGCYEQYV. As DNA, the CDR3 is TGTGCCGGGGAACGTGGAGGAGGTTGCTACGAGCAGTACGTC.